A single sample is the source of the 29 T cell receptor beta chains below, sequenced in a study of T cell responses to AZD1222 COVID-19 vaccine. The protocol was immunoSEQ multiplex PCR, while the TCRdb copy is restricted to in-frame clones and leaves out a portion. The sample shows some 200,000 clones, approximately 93% of them seen only once. The sample was peripheral blood, taken on day 0 of AZD1222 vaccination. These receptors were collected from an adult in good health.

The chain links TRBV7-9 to TRBJ1-2; maybe TRBD1 (5 bases). The germline V gene has CDR1 SEHNR and CDR2 FQNEAQ (reference sequence). The CDR3 has 14 amino acids. V shed 2 bases and J shed 4 bases, with 11 bases lying between them. This CDR3 is CASSLPQEVYGYTF. CDR3 nucleotides: TGTGCCAGCAGCTTACCACAGGAGGTCTATGGCTACACCTTC.

This chain joins TRBV10-3 and TRBJ1-4; 8 positions match TRBD1. This CDR3 is 18 amino acids long. CDR1 is ENHRY and CDR2 is SYGVKD in the germline V gene. Trimming at V came to 5 bases and at J to 0 bases, leaving 11 bases not matched to a gene. The CDR3 DNA is TGTGCCATCAGTTCCGACGGGACAGGAATCACAACTAATGAAAAACTGTTTTTT. Its translation is CAISSDGTGITTNEKLFF.

This clone appeared a single time. The chain links TRBV4-2 to TRBJ1-2, with D possibly matching TRBD1 (6 bases). Trimming left V 0 bases short and J 6 bases short, with 11 bases between. The CDR3 runs to 14 residues. The germline gives CDR1 LGHNA, CDR2 YNFKEQ. The CDR3, as DNA: TGTGCCAGCAGCCAAGATAGGGCAGGGGATGGCTACACCTTC. This translates into CASSQDRAGDGYTF.

This sequence joins TRBV4-1 and TRBJ1-4; maybe TRBD1 (6 bases). The CDR3 extends over 13 amino acids. Trimming took 4 bases from V and 8 from J, leaving 11 bases between them. Germline V gene lookup returns CDR1 MGHRA and CDR2 YSYEKL. The CDR3 sequence is CASSPVRGEKLFF. CDR3 bases: TGCGCCAGCAGCCCTGTAAGGGGGGAAAAACTGTTTTTT.

The V gene is TRBV7-9, the J gene TRBJ2-1; 7 positions match TRBD1. V lost 1 base, J lost 0 bases, and 12 bases stayed unmatched. Germline CDR1 is SEHNR and CDR2 is FQNEAQ (reference sequence). The CDR3 loop spans 19 amino acids. This CDR3 is CASSLGRTGRRSSYNEQFF. In nucleotides, the CDR3 is TGTGCCAGCAGCTTAGGTCGGACAGGCCGTCGGAGCTCCTACAATGAGCAGTTCTTC.

This chain joins TRBV12-3 or TRBV12-4 and TRBJ1-6; D ambiguous. The CDR3 covers 13 residues. V lost 1 base, J lost 12 bases, and 10 bases lay in between. In DNA form, the CDR3 reads TGTGCCAGCAGTTTAGAAATTGGGTTACCCCTCCACTTT. It is translated as CASSLEIGLPLHF.

CDR3 sequence: CASSSAARVSYEKLFF. The CDR3 DNA reads TGTGCCAGCAGTTCCGCCGCCAGGGTATCTTATGAAAAACTGTTTTTT. This chain joins TRBV28 and TRBJ1-4; tentative D call: TRBD1 (5 bases). This CDR3 is 16 amino acids long. Germline V CDR1 and CDR2: MDHEN, SYDVKM. With 4 bases removed from V and 6 bases from J, the gap between germline ends came to 18 bases.

The chain has TRBV19 and TRBJ1-2; D unclear. The V gene's germline CDR1 is LNHDA and CDR2 SQIVND (reference sequence). V lost 3 bases, J lost 4 bases, and 6 bases lay in between. The CDR3 loop spans 12 amino acids. The CDR3 reads CASSIPGYGYTF. The CDR3 DNA reads TGTGCCAGTAGTATCCCTGGCTATGGCTACACCTTC.

This chain uses TRBV3-1 (or the pseudogene TRBV3-2) with TRBJ1-1, with D unresolved. The CDR3 is made up of 13 amino acids. Germline-derived CDR1 and CDR2 are LGHDT and YNNKEL (reference sequence). Between the trimmed V and J ends, which lost 7 bases and 2 bases, there was a span of 11 bases. CDR3 in DNA: TGTGCCAGCACCCGGACGGAAAACACTGAAGCTTTCTTT. It translates to CASTRTENTEAFF.

This chain joins TRBV10-1 and TRBJ1-1, with a possible D match to TRBD1 (6 bases). This CDR3 comprises 12 residues. CDR1 and CDR2 (germline): WNHNN, SYGVQD (reference sequence). Trimming removed 6 bases at V and 7 bases at J, with 12 bases between. This CDR3 is CASRNREGEAFF. In DNA form, the CDR3 reads TGCGCCAGCAGAAACAGGGAGGGTGAAGCTTTCTTT.

The J gene is TRBJ2-5, the V gene TRBV7-7; D is possibly TRBD2 (6 bases). The CDR3 runs 15 residues. Germline CDR1 and CDR2: SSHAT and FNYEAQ (reference sequence). V was cut by 0 bases and J by 4 bases, with 12 bases left in between. CDR3 sequence (DNA): TGTGCCAGCAGCTTAGCTGCTGGGCGGGGAGAGACCCAGTACTTC. Protein product: CASSLAAGRGETQYF. The full variable domain, rest sourced from reference TRBV7-7 and TRBJ2-5, is GAGVSQSPRYKVTKRGQDVTLRCDPISSHATLYWYQQALGQGPEFLTYFNYEAQPDKSGLPSDRFSAERPEGSISTLTIQRTEQRDSAMYRCASSLAAGRGETQYFGPGTRLLVL.

The chain links TRBV6-5 to TRBJ1-6, with D unclear. Germline lookup yields CDR1 MNHEY and CDR2 SVGAGI. The CDR3 extends over 14 amino acids. The chain's CDR3 is CASVTGSYNSPLHF. The DNA of the CDR3 is TGTGCTTCGGTCACGGGAAGCTATAATTCACCCCTCCACTTT.

The chain combines TRBV2 with TRBJ2-2, with TRBD2 identical over 8 bases. There are 14 residues in the CDR3. Germline V gene data show CDR1 as SNHLY and CDR2 as FYNNEI. V lost 6 bases and J lost 6; bases outside the gene matches: 6. Written as DNA, the CDR3 is TGTGCCAGCAGCGAGACTAGCGTTCCCGGGGAGCTGTTTTTT. Its translation is CASSETSVPGELFF.

The chain links TRBV11-2 to TRBJ2-7; 13 bases align to TRBD2. Germline lookup yields CDR1 SGHAT and CDR2 FQNNGV. J lost 4 bases, V lost 5 bases, and 8 bases had no gene match. The CDR3 has 16 amino acids. The DNA of the CDR3 is TGTGCCAGCAGCCCCCGGACTAGCGGGGGAATTTACGAGCAGTACTTC. It specifies CASSPRTSGGIYEQYF.

The chain recombines TRBV19 with TRBJ1-1; D is uncertain. Per germline, CDR1 LNHDA and CDR2 SQIVND (reference sequence). V dropped 7 bases and J dropped 3 bases, with 15 bases sitting between them. The CDR3 contains 14 residues. CDR3 sequence reads: CASTSGLLDTEAFF. The DNA of the CDR3 is TGTGCCAGTACGTCCGGCCTCCTAGACACTGAAGCTTTCTTT.

The chain links TRBV5-1 to TRBJ1-1; no clear D. Trimming took 1 base from V and 5 from J, leaving 9 bases between them. CDR1 is SGHRS, CDR2 YFSETQ, per germline. This CDR3 contains 13 residues. DNA of the CDR3: TGCGCCAGCAGCTTGCTCGGTGAGACTGAAGCTTTCTTT. Protein sequence: CASSLLGETEAFF.

In this sample, this clone turned up once. The chain links TRBV7-2 to TRBJ1-5; D is ambiguous. Between the trimmed V and J ends, which lost 0 bases and 5 bases, there was a span of 5 bases. Germline CDR1 SGHTA, CDR2 FQGNSA. The CDR3 extends over 13 amino acids. In DNA, the CDR3 is TGTGCCAGCAGCTTAGCTCGCGATCAGCCCCAGCATTTT. This translates into CASSLARDQPQHF.

This clone has a handful of counts. The chain is built from TRBV3-1 (or the pseudogene TRBV3-2) and TRBJ2-5; 8 bases map to TRBD2. This CDR3 contains 15 residues. Losses at the gene ends were 2 bases for V and 2 bases for J; bases not matched to a gene: 4. The germline CDR1 and CDR2 sequences are LGHDT and YNNKEL (reference sequence). For the CDR3, the DNA is TGTGCCAGCAGCCAACCCACTAGCGGACAAGAGACCCAGTACTTC. Its translation: CASSQPTSGQETQYF.

The rearrangement uses TRBV9 and TRBJ1-5; tentative D call: TRBD1 (5 bases). The CDR3 has 15 residues. V was cut by 0 bases and J by 7 bases, with 14 bases left in between. The germline CDR1 and CDR2 sequences are SGDLS and YYNGEE. The CDR3 loop reads CASSVGMGPGQPQHF. The CDR3 nucleotides are TGTGCCAGCAGCGTAGGGATGGGACCTGGGCAGCCCCAGCATTTT. The whole variable domain, remainder taken from reference TRBV9 and TRBJ1-5, is DSGVTQTPKHLITATGQRVTLRCSPRSGDLSVYWYQQSLDQGLQFLIQYYNGEERAKGNILERFSAQQFPDLHSELNLSSLELGDSALYFCASSVGMGPGQPQHFGDGTRLSIL.

This chain joins TRBV11-2 and TRBJ1-1; D is perhaps TRBD1 (6 bases). The CDR3 contains 11 residues. Germline lookup yields CDR1 SGHAT and CDR2 FQNNGV. Between the trimmed V and J ends, which lost 7 bases and 3 bases, there was a span of 6 bases. Written as DNA, the CDR3 is TGTGCCAGCAACAGGGACACTGAAGCTTTCTTT. The encoded protein is CASNRDTEAFF.

The J gene is TRBJ1-2, the V gene TRBV29-1; D gene ambiguous. The V end lost 3 bases, the J end lost 3 bases, and 8 bases lay between the germline ends. From germline, CDR1 is SQVTM and CDR2 ANQGSEA. The CDR3 runs 12 residues. The CDR3 DNA sequence: TGCAGCGTTGACCGAGGAGACTATGGCTACACCTTC. Its translation is CSVDRGDYGYTF.

The rearrangement uses TRBV5-4 and TRBJ2-1; 7 bases map to TRBD2. The J segment lost 3 bases and the V segment lost 6 bases, leaving 21 bases of the junction unmatched. CDR3 length: 19 residues. Germline CDR1 is SGHNT and CDR2 is YYREEE (reference sequence). CDR3 nucleotides: TGTGCCAGCAAGGAAAGGGGTCCTAGCGGATTTACGAGCTACAATGAGCAGTTCTTC. Translating it yields CASKERGPSGFTSYNEQFF.

This chain joins TRBV27 and TRBJ1-1, with a tentative D call TRBD1 (5 bases). The V end was cut by 2 bases, the J end by 6 bases, with 7 bases between. This CDR3 has 12 residues. The germline gives CDR1 MNHEY, CDR2 SMNVEV (reference sequence). The CDR3 reads CASSLRGAEAFF. The CDR3 bases are TGTGCCAGCAGTTTAAGAGGGGCTGAAGCTTTCTTT.

This sequence joins TRBV6-1 and TRBJ1-4, with a tentative D call TRBD1 (5 bases). V was trimmed by 1 base and J by 10 bases, leaving 16 bases between them. Germline values: CDR1 MNHNS, CDR2 SASEGT. This CDR3 comprises 15 residues. The CDR3 loop is CASSEVGQGIGKLFF. As DNA, the CDR3 is TGTGCCAGCAGTGAAGTGGGGCAGGGTATCGGAAAACTGTTTTTT.

This CDR3 is CASSFGQYGYTF. The CDR3 nucleotides are TGTGCCAGCAGTTTCGGCCAGTATGGCTACACCTTC. The V and J genes are TRBV28 and TRBJ1-2, with no clear D. CDR1 is MDHEN, CDR2 SYDVKM, per germline. V shed 3 bases and J shed 5 bases, with 7 bases lying between them. The CDR3 is 12 amino acids.

The chain is built from TRBV7-8 and TRBJ1-1; 7 bases fit TRBD1. The CDR3 runs 15 residues. Losses at the gene ends were 6 bases for V and 3 bases for J; bases not matched to a gene: 10. The germline gives CDR1 SGHVS, CDR2 FQNEAQ. As DNA, the CDR3 is TGTGCCAGCAGTTCCCAGGGGGGTGCAGACACTGAAGCTTTCTTT. This encodes CASSSQGGADTEAFF.

The chain joins TRBV25-1 to TRBJ2-1; 14 bases align to TRBD2. J was trimmed by 7 bases and V by 7 bases; bases with no gene match: 6. The CDR3 totals 15 residues. Germline lookup yields CDR1 MGHDK and CDR2 SYGVNS. The CDR3 is CASTPGLAGVNEQFF. The CDR3 DNA reads as TGTGCCAGCACACCGGGACTAGCGGGAGTAAATGAGCAGTTCTTC.

The chain links TRBV4-2 to TRBJ2-1; TRBD2 aligns across 10 bases. This CDR3 has 16 residues. The V gene's germline CDR1 is LGHNA and CDR2 YNFKEQ. With 6 bases clipped from V and 8 bases from J, the junction kept 13 bases outside the gene matches. Written as DNA, the CDR3 is TGTGCCAGCAGTCACGAGTCGAGCGGGGGGGCCGATGAGCAGTTCTTC. Its protein is CASSHESSGGADEQFF.

V and J are TRBV19 and TRBJ2-7, with 9 bases lining up with TRBD2. CDR1 LNHDA and CDR2 SQIVND come from the germline V gene (reference sequence). J was trimmed by 5 bases and V by 1 base; bases with no gene match: 6. CDR3 length equals 15 residues. The CDR3: CASSIVAGALNEQYF. CDR3 nucleotide sequence: TGTGCCAGTAGTATAGTAGCGGGAGCTCTAAACGAGCAGTACTTC.